These T cell receptor beta chains were read from a single sample in a study of T-cell memory formation after mild COVID-19. Using its own MiXCR run on the 5' RACE reads, TCRdb lists one record per CDR3 protein. The profile shows approximately 260,000 distinct CDR3 sequences, 18% of them singletons. Sequences were obtained from PBMCs or a T cell subset sorted from them (not recorded which). The receptors here all came from a young man who had mild COVID-19 (a few samples of this study predate the infection). Cell type and time point are not known. Both conserved end residues are part of each CDR3.

V	J	CDR3
TRBV4-1	TRBJ2-1	CASSQDHVADNEQFF
TRBV4-2	TRBJ2-7	CASSPGEGAYEQYF
TRBV2	TRBJ1-6	CASSGAALYNSPLHF
TRBV19	TRBJ2-3	CASSLAGRGTDTQYF
TRBV9	TRBJ2-5	CASSVGGGAWETQYF
TRBV6-4	TRBJ2-3	CASSDGQGGPDTQYF
TRBV12-3/TRBV12-4	TRBJ2-3	CASSITTSGGTDTQYF
TRBV27	TRBJ1-5	CASSLFSQGGHQPQHF
TRBV4-3	TRBJ1-5	CASSQMGSRGDQPQHF
TRBV20-1	TRBJ1-1	CSARGLVSEAFF
TRBV29-1	TRBJ2-1	CSVDPLGRGDEQFF
TRBV4-1	TRBJ2-5	CASSQGRGNQETQYF
TRBV4-1	TRBJ1-5	CASSQPRGWPQHF
TRBV7-9	TRBJ2-4	CASSLTGAKNIQYF